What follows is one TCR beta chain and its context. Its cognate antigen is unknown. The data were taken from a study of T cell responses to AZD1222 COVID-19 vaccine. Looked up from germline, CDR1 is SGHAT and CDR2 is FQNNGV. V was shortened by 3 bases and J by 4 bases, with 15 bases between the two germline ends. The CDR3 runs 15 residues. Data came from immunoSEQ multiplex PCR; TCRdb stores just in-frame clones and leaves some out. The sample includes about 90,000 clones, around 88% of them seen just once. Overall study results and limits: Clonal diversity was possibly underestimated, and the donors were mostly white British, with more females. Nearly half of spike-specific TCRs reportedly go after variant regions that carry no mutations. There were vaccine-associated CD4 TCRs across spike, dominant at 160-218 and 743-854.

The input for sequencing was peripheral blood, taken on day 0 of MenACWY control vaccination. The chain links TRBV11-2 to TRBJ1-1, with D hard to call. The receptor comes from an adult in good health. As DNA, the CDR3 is TGTGCCAGCAGCTTTACCCCGAACGTAGTCACTGAAGCTTTCTTT. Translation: CASSFTPNVVTEAFF.